This T cell receptor (beta chain) was obtained from a study of blood T cell repertoires in COVID-19. On the study more broadly: Whether acute or convalescent, the COVID-19 samples came from the United States, Italy and Spain.

Sequencing used immunoSEQ multiplex PCR; TCRdb keeps in-frame clones, though not all of them. The sample holds hundreds of thousands of clones, approximately 86% seen once. The length of the CDR3 is 16 residues. The germline V gene encodes CDR1 MNHEY and CDR2 SMNVEV (reference sequence). Trimming removed 1 base from V and 4 bases from J, with 14 bases in between. The material sequenced was PBMCs or T cells enriched from blood (not recorded which). The TCR comes from a woman under 40 who had recovered from COVID-19. The genes are TRBV27 and TRBJ1-5; D is possibly TRBD1 (5 bases). CDR3 in amino acids: CASSLYGDSVNQPQHF. CDR3 coding DNA: TGTGCCAGCAGTTTATATGGTGACAGCGTAAATCAGCCCCAGCATTTT.